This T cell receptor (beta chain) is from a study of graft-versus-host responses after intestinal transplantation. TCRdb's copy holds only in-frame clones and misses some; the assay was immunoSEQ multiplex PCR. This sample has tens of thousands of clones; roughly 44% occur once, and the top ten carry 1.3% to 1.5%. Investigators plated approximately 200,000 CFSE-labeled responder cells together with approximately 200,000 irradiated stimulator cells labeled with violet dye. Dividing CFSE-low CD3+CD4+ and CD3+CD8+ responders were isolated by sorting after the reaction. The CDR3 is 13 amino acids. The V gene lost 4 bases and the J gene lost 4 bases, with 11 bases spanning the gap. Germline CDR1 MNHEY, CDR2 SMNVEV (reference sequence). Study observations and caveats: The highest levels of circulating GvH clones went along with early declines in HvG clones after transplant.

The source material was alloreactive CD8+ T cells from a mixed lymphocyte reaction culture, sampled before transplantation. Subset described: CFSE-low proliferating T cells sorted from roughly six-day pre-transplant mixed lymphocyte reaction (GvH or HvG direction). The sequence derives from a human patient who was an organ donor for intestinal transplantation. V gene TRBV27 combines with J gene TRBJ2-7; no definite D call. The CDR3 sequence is CASSYSWSYEQYF. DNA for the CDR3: TGTGCCAGCAGTTACTCATGGTCGTACGAGCAGTACTTC.